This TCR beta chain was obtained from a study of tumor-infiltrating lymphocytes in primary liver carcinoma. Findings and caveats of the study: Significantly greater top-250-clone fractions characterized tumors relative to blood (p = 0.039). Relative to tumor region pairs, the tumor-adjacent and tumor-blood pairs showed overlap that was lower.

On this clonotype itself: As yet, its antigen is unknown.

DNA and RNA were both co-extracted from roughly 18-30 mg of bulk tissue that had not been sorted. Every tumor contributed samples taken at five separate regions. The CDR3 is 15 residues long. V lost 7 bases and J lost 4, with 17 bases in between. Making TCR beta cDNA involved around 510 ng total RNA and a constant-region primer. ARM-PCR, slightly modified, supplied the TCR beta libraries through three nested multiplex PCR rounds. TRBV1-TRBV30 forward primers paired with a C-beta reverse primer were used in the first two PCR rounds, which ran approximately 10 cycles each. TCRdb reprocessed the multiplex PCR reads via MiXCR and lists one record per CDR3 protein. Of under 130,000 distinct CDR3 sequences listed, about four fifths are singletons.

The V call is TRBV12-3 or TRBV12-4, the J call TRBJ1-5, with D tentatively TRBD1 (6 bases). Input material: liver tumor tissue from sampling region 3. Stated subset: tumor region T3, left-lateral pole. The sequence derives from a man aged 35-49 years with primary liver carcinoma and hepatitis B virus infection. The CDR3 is CASTRDTATNQPQHF. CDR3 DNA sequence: TGTGCCAGCACGCGGGACACCGCAACTAATCAGCCCCAGCATTTT.